This TCR beta chain was sequenced during a study of identifying expanded T cells in peripheral blood. Data came from immunoSEQ multiplex PCR; TCRdb stores just in-frame clones and leaves some out. The table includes about 100,000 clones, 75% to 90% detected once. Per germline, CDR1 LNHDA and CDR2 SQIVND (reference sequence). V was clipped by 3 bases and J by 0 bases, with 9 bases between them. This CDR3 has 15 residues. The sample comprised blood. The V call is TRBV19, the J call TRBJ1-5; the D is unclear. This TCR was sampled from a person aged 18 to 75 in good health. The CDR3 DNA sequence: TGTGCCAGTAGTATCGCGGGGTTTAGCAATCAGCCCCAGCATTTT. Its translation: CASSIAGFSNQPQHF. The full variable domain, rest sourced from reference TRBV19 and TRBJ1-5, is DGGITQSPKYLFRKEGQNVTLSCEQNLNHDAMYWYRQDPGQGLRLIYYSQIVNDFQKGDIAEGYSVSREKKESFPLTVTSAQKNPTAFYLCASSIAGFSNQPQHFGDGTRLSIL.